These T cell receptor beta chains were read from a single sample in a study of cytomegalovirus exposure and HLA in healthy donors. Sequenced by immunoSEQ multiplex PCR; TCRdb stores in-frame clones only, minus some. The data contain 150,000 to 200,000 clones, less than 80% of them singletons. The material sequenced was PBMCs. These receptors were obtained from a woman in her 30s in good health and CMV-seropositive. Each CDR3 is given with its conserved first and last residue. A D gene is named only where the DNA matches it firmly. Some rows mark clone size as missing; the rest say once, few, many or name a class of expanded clone.

clone_size j_call d_call v_call cdr3_aa cdr3_nt
. TRBJ1-2 . TRBV6-1 CASSEAFSRSSGYTF TGTGCCAGCAGTGAAGCGTTTTCCAGGTCCAGCGGCTACACCTTC
. TRBJ2-2 . TRBV2 CASARGGNTGELFF TGTGCCAGCGCTCGAGGGGGGAACACCGGGGAGCTGTTTTTT
once TRBJ1-5 . TRBV11-3 CASSPTLRANQPQHF TGTGCCAGCAGCCCTACGTTGAGGGCCAATCAGCCCCAGCATTTT
. TRBJ2-1 TRBD2 TRBV27 CASSSYLERGDEQFF TGTGCCAGCAGTTCGTATTTGGAGCGGGGGGATGAGCAGTTCTTC
once TRBJ2-1 . TRBV5-1 CASSPTPGSYNEQFF TGCGCCAGCAGCCCGACCCCGGGCTCCTACAATGAGCAGTTCTTC
. TRBJ2-7 . TRBV4-1 CASSQARDNSYEQYF TGCGCCAGCAGCCAAGCAAGGGACAACTCCTACGAGCAGTACTTC
. TRBJ2-3 TRBD1 TRBV7-6 CASSSNLPGQPTDTQYF TGTGCCAGCAGTTCGAACCTTCCGGGACAGCCAACAGATACGCAGTATTTT
. TRBJ2-3 . TRBV7-2 CASSLRGLSTDTQYF TGTGCCAGCAGCCTTCGAGGTCTTAGCACAGATACGCAGTATTTT
. TRBJ1-2 . TRBV6-5 CASSLTAAYGYTF TGTGCCAGCAGTTTGACAGCCGCCTATGGCTACACCTTC
. TRBJ1-3 . TRBV6-5 CASSRVSGNTIYF TGTGCCAGCAGCCGGGTCTCTGGAAACACCATATATTTT
. TRBJ2-7 . TRBV21-1 CASRIRDRGYEQYF TGTGCCAGCAGAATCCGGGACAGGGGGTACGAGCAGTACTTC
. TRBJ2-3 . TRBV30 CAWTLGGVDTQYF TGTGCCTGGACCCTTGGAGGGGTTGATACGCAGTATTTT
. TRBJ1-2 TRBD1 TRBV12-5 CASGLEWTGSNYGYTF TGTGCTAGTGGTTTGGAATGGACAGGTTCAAACTATGGCTACACCTTC
. TRBJ2-1 TRBD2 TRBV5-4 CASSSGLARYNEQFF TGTGCCAGCAGCTCCGGACTAGCGAGATACAATGAGCAGTTCTTC
. TRBJ2-7 TRBD1 TRBV9 CASSAGTGGSYEQYF TGTGCCAGCAGCGCAGGGACAGGGGGGTCCTACGAGCAGTACTTC
. TRBJ1-6 . TRBV5-1 CASSLGQYNSPLHF TGCGCCAGCAGCTTGGGACAATATAATTCACCCCTCCACTTT
once TRBJ1-1 . TRBV2 CASLIGISTEAFF TGTGCCAGCCTAATCGGGATAAGCACTGAAGCTTTCTTT
. TRBJ2-2 TRBD2 TRBV2 CASNQLGLADDTGELFF TGTGCCAGCAATCAATTGGGACTAGCGGACGACACCGGGGAGCTGTTTTTT
. TRBJ1-1 . TRBV5-1 CASSLVGAGEAFF TGCGCCAGCAGCTTGGTGGGTGCCGGGGAAGCTTTCTTT
few TRBJ1-5 TRBD1 TRBV15 CATSRRWDSSNQPQHF TGTGCCACCAGCAGACGTTGGGACAGTAGCAATCAGCCCCAGCATTTT
. TRBJ2-7 . TRBV5-8 CASSFNEQYF TGTGCCAGCAGCTTCAACGAGCAGTACTTC
. TRBJ1-2 . TRBV4-1 CASSQEVDSSMANYGYTF TGCGCCAGCAGCCAAGAAGTAGACAGCAGCATGGCTAACTATGGCTACACCTTC
. TRBJ1-4 . TRBV11-2 CASTPPGDEKLFF TGTGCCAGCACCCCTCCGGGGGATGAAAAACTGTTTTTT
. TRBJ2-3 . TRBV10-3 CAITGEGTSTDTQYF TGTGCCATCACAGGGGAGGGGACTAGCACAGATACGCAGTATTTT
. TRBJ2-1 TRBD1 TRBV5-6 CASLRDRGSSYNEQFF TGTGCCAGCCTCCGGGACAGGGGGAGTTCCTACAATGAGCAGTTCTTC
once TRBJ1-3 . TRBV5-1 CASSLGTDSGNTIYF TGCGCCAGCAGCTTGGGGACAGACTCTGGAAACACCATATATTTT
. TRBJ1-5 TRBD1 TRBV6-5 CASRPTGSNQPQHF TGTGCCAGCAGACCGACAGGGAGCAATCAGCCCCAGCATTTT
few TRBJ2-2 TRBD2 TRBV11-3 CASSEGLERTGELFF TGTGCCAGCAGCGAGGGACTAGAGCGAACCGGGGAGCTGTTTTTT
. TRBJ2-1 . TRBV11-2 CASSLVSWGGVYNEQFF TGTGCCAGCAGCTTAGTAAGTTGGGGGGGCGTTTACAATGAGCAGTTCTTC
once TRBJ2-7 . TRBV18 CASSPSGVEQYF TGTGCCAGCTCGCCTTCAGGGGTCGAGCAGTACTTC
few TRBJ2-3 TRBD2 TRBV27 CASSLRGVAGVFTSTDTQYF TGTGCCAGCAGCCTCCGAGGGGTAGCGGGAGTTTTCACTAGCACAGATACGCAGTATTTT
. TRBJ1-1 . TRBV6-5 CASSYSWQGNTEAFF TGTGCCAGCAGTTACTCTTGGCAGGGGAACACTGAGGCTTTCTTT
. TRBJ2-7 TRBD2 TRBV4-3 CASSQGKRGYEQYF TGCGCCAGCAGCCAAGGCAAGCGGGGGTACGAGCAGTACTTC
. TRBJ1-1 . TRBV27 CASSLSYRTEAFF TGTGCCAGCAGTTTATCTTATCGCACTGAAGCTTTCTTT
. TRBJ2-7 TRBD2 TRBV19 CASSTIWGLAGYEQYF TGTGCCAGTAGTACCATATGGGGACTAGCGGGCTACGAGCAGTACTTC
. TRBJ1-1 . TRBV9 CASSVGAGEESAFF TGTGCCAGCAGCGTAGGGGCAGGGGAAGAGTCGGCTTTCTTT
. TRBJ2-5 . TRBV19 CASSIRPGKETQYF TGTGCCAGTAGTATCCGGCCAGGGAAGGAGACCCAGTACTTC
. TRBJ1-2 TRBD1 TRBV5-1 CASSGSGGEGYGYTF TGCGCCAGCAGCGGATCAGGGGGCGAAGGCTATGGCTACACCTTC
. TRBJ2-3 . TRBV19 CASSIFGSASTDTQYF TGTGCCAGTAGTATATTTGGTAGCGCTAGCACAGATACGCAGTATTTT
. TRBJ2-3 TRBD2 TRBV5-1 CASSGGTSEFTDTQYF TGCGCCAGCAGCGGGGGGACTAGCGAGTTCACAGATACGCAGTATTTT
. TRBJ2-1 . TRBV27 CASSFEHFDNEQFF TGTGCCAGCAGTTTCGAGCACTTTGACAATGAGCAGTTCTTC
few TRBJ1-5 TRBD1 TRBV6-1 CASSEAGQGNDGNQPQHF TGTGCCAGCAGTGAAGCAGGACAGGGAAATGATGGCAATCAGCCCCAGCATTTT
once TRBJ1-2 . TRBV2 CASSTYPDSPQGYTF TGTGCCAGCAGTACATACCCGGACAGTCCTCAGGGCTACACCTTC
. TRBJ1-4 TRBD1 TRBV6-5 CASSVQGTEKLFF TGTGCCAGCAGTGTACAGGGGACTGAAAAACTGTTTTTT
. TRBJ1-5 . TRBV21-1 CASSKEKGVRQPQHF TGTGCCAGCAGCAAAGAGAAAGGGGTACGTCAGCCCCAGCATTTT
. TRBJ1-2 . TRBV7-9 CASSTRDTFYGYTF TGTGCCAGCAGCACCCGGGATACCTTCTATGGCTACACCTTC
once TRBJ1-6 . TRBV5-4 CASSPAGDSPLHF TGTGCCAGCAGTCCCGCGGGTGATTCACCCCTCCACTTT
. TRBJ2-5 TRBD1 TRBV5-1 CASSWDRVETQYF TGCGCCAGCAGCTGGGACAGGGTAGAGACCCAGTACTTC
. TRBJ2-2 TRBD1 TRBV5-4 CASSLNRGRNTGELFF TGTGCCAGCAGCTTAAACAGGGGGCGAAACACCGGGGAGCTGTTTTTT
. TRBJ2-2 TRBD1 TRBV6-5 CASSPRGPGELFF TGTGCCAGCAGTCCCAGGGGGCCCGGGGAGCTGTTTTTT
. TRBJ2-3 . TRBV30 CAWSPPGDTQYF TGTGCCTGGAGCCCTCCTGGCGATACGCAGTATTTT
. TRBJ1-2 . TRBV30 CAWSVQVRNYGYTF TGTGCCTGGAGTGTACAGGTCCGAAACTATGGCTACACCTTC